Shown below are 22 T cell receptor beta chains from a single sample sequenced in a study of shared clonotypes between healthy human individuals. Assay used: immunoSEQ multiplex PCR; TCRdb lists only in-frame clones, some missing. The repertoire holds roughly 2.2 million clones, with around 92% as singletons. Input material: naive CD4+ T cells from PBMCs. This sample's subset: CD45RA+ positively selected. The receptors derive from a man between 18 and 29 years old in good health. Some clones in this sample may be carry-over from other donors' samples.

The rearrangement uses TRBV7-3 and TRBJ2-3; 9 bases are shared with TRBD2. V trimming: 8 bases; J trimming: 6 bases; junction bases outside the gene matches: 9. Germline CDR1 reads SGHTA; CDR2 reads FQGTGA. The length of the CDR3 is 14 residues. CDR3 in amino acids: CASSREGSWDTQYF. Here the CDR3 DNA reads TGTGCCAGCTCGCGGGAGGGAAGTTGGGATACGCAGTATTTT.

The chain is built from TRBV10-3 and TRBJ2-2; possible D gene TRBD2, 6 bases. This CDR3 region has 17 residues. V gave up 2 bases and J gave up 5 bases, with 18 bases separating them. CDR1 is ENHRY and CDR2 is SYGVKD in the germline V gene. CDR3 amino acids: CAISEVSDSAGTGELFF. For the CDR3, the DNA is TGTGCCATCAGTGAGGTCTCGGACTCGGCGGGGACCGGGGAGCTGTTTTTT.

In the case of this clone: The identical CDR3 is also encoded by other nucleotide sequences in the sample. The genes are TRBV2 and TRBJ2-1; no firm D call. The V and J ends lost 6 bases and 7 bases respectively, with 7 bases between them. This CDR3 contains 11 residues. Germline V CDR1 and CDR2: SNHLY, FYNNEI. The CDR3 spells CASSQANEQFF. CDR3 DNA: TGTGCCAGCAGCCAAGCTAATGAGCAGTTCTTC.

The chain recombines TRBV27 with TRBJ2-1; D might be TRBD2 (5 bases). V was shortened by 7 bases and J by 4 bases, with 11 bases between the two germline ends. There are 13 residues in the CDR3. Germline assignment: CDR1 MNHEY and CDR2 SMNVEV (reference sequence). In nucleotides, the CDR3 is TGTGCCAGCAAGAGGAGGATTTACAATGAGCAGTTCTTC. The encoded protein is CASKRRIYNEQFF.

The gene calls are TRBV5-4 and TRBJ2-2; 8 nucleotides match TRBD1. The CDR3 loop spans 15 amino acids. The germline V gene encodes CDR1 SGHNT and CDR2 YYREEE (reference sequence). J was trimmed by 3 bases and V by 4 bases; bases with no gene match: 5. CDR3 sequence: CASSHKTGDTGELFF. Here the CDR3 DNA reads TGTGCCAGCAGCCACAAGACAGGGGACACCGGGGAGCTGTTTTTT. The full variable domain, completed using reference TRBV5-4 and TRBJ2-2, is ETGVTQSPTHLIKTRGQQVTLRCSSQSGHNTVSWYQQALGQGPQFIFQYYREEENGRGNFPPRFSGLQFPNYSSELNVNALELDDSALYLCASSHKTGDTGELFFGEGSRLTVL.

The sample holds a few counts of this clone. V is TRBV6-1 and J is TRBJ2-2; D ambiguous. Germline CDR1 reads MNHNS; CDR2 reads SASEGT. CDR3 size: 13 residues. V was pared by 6 bases and J by 7 bases, with 12 bases between. CDR3 DNA sequence: TGTGCCAGCAGAGCACGGTTGGGCGGGGAGCTGTTTTTT. It yields the protein CASRARLGGELFF.

The chain recombines TRBV5-8 with TRBJ1-3; maybe TRBD1 (5 bases). Trimming pared 4 bases from V and 7 bases from J, leaving 21 bases between. Germline CDR1 reads SGHTS; CDR2 reads YDEGEE. The CDR3 extends over 16 amino acids. The CDR3 coding sequence is TGTGCCAGCAGCCGTCGGGGCGGCTCGGCCTTGAACACCATATATTTT. Protein: CASSRRGGSALNTIYF.

This chain links TRBV7-9 with TRBJ1-3, with D perhaps TRBD1 (5 bases). The CDR3 length is 19 residues. Germline-derived CDR1 and CDR2 are SEHNR and FQNEAQ (reference sequence). The V end lost 6 bases, the J end lost 1 base, and 25 bases lay between the germline ends. This CDR3 reads CASRPSAGRAFPSGNTIYF. CDR3 in DNA: TGTGCCAGCAGGCCATCCGCGGGACGTGCCTTTCCTTCTGGAAACACCATATATTTT. Full variable domain (rest looked up from reference TRBV7-9 and TRBJ1-3): DTGVSQNPRHKITKRGQNVTFRCDPISEHNRLYWYRQTLGQGPEFLTYFQNEAQLEKSRLLSDRFSAERPKGSFSTLEIQRTEQGDSAMYLCASRPSAGRAFPSGNTIYFGEGSWLTVV.

The chain combines TRBV7-8 with TRBJ1-1; maybe TRBD1 (6 bases). V was shortened by 1 base and J by 5 bases, with 14 bases between the two germline ends. The CDR3 is 15 amino acids. Germline lookup yields CDR1 SGHVS and CDR2 FQNEAQ. The CDR3 sequence: CASSLGRGAFTEAFF. The CDR3 DNA reads as TGTGCCAGCAGCTTAGGTCGGGGGGCTTTTACTGAAGCTTTCTTT.

This rearrangement joins TRBV5-1 to TRBJ2-7, with TRBD2 matching 15 bases. CDR1 is SGHRS, CDR2 YFSETQ, per germline. CDR3 length equals 17 residues. V was pared by 2 bases and J by 5 bases, with 8 bases of the junction left unmatched. CDR3 sequence reads: CASSFWTSGRVEDEQYF. The CDR3 DNA sequence: TGCGCCAGCAGCTTCTGGACTAGCGGGAGGGTTGAGGACGAGCAGTACTTC.

The chain joins TRBV30 to TRBJ2-1; a weak D match, TRBD2 (5 bases). The CDR3 sequence is 14 residues long. Germline CDR1 and CDR2: GTSNPN and SVGIG (reference sequence). The V and J ends lost 2 bases and 0 bases respectively, with 8 bases between them. The CDR3: CAWSSSGSYNEQFF. CDR3 nucleotides: TGTGCCTGGAGTTCCAGCGGCTCCTACAATGAGCAGTTCTTC.

The V call is TRBV5-4, the J call TRBJ1-4; possibly TRBD1 for D (5 bases). The germline gives CDR1 SGHNT, CDR2 YYREEE (reference sequence). This CDR3 has 16 residues. The ends were cut back, 1 base at V and 4 bases at J, with 14 bases in the middle. CDR3 bases: TGTGCCAGCAGCTTGAGTTTGGCCCAGGGTAATGAAAAACTGTTTTTT. It is translated as CASSLSLAQGNEKLFF.

J is TRBJ2-5 and V is TRBV19; 9 bases agree with TRBD1. The germline CDR1 and CDR2 sequences are LNHDA and SQIVND (reference sequence). This CDR3 contains 13 residues. With 6 bases clipped from V and 5 bases from J, the junction kept 4 bases outside the gene matches. CDR3 in amino acids: CASRRDREETQYF. The DNA of the CDR3 is TGTGCCAGTAGACGGGACAGGGAGGAGACCCAGTACTTC.

The chain uses TRBV29-1 and TRBJ1-3, with 8 bases lining up with TRBD1. Trimming removed 5 bases from V and 3 bases from J; junction bases left unmatched: 6. CDR3 length: 14 residues. CDR1 is SQVTM and CDR2 is ANQGSEA in the germline V gene. The CDR3 loop reads CSVFGTGLGNTIYF. The CDR3 DNA sequence: TGCAGCGTTTTCGGGACAGGCCTTGGAAACACCATATATTTT.

In regard to this clone: Other DNA sequences in this specimen translate into the identical CDR3. The rearrangement joins TRBV5-4 to TRBJ1-1, with D hard to call. The CDR3 loop spans 13 amino acids. The germline gives CDR1 SGHNT, CDR2 YYREEE (reference sequence). V shed 0 bases and J shed 2 bases, with 5 bases lying between them. This CDR3 is CASSLGRNTEAFF. As DNA, the CDR3 is TGTGCCAGCAGCTTGGGGAGAAACACTGAAGCTTTCTTT.

This clone was seen more than once but under ten times. This chain uses TRBV2 with TRBJ1-2, with TRBD1 as a possible D gene (5 bases). The CDR3 covers 11 residues. In germline, CDR1 is SNHLY, CDR2 FYNNEI. V lost 8 bases, J lost 8 bases, and 12 bases lay in between. The CDR3 DNA reads as TGTGCCAGCTCCCAGGGACTCGGCTACACCTTC. The encoded protein is CASSQGLGYTF.

This chain joins TRBV11-2 and TRBJ1-6; D may be TRBD1 (6 bases). Trimming removed 3 bases at V and 3 bases at J, with 9 bases between. This CDR3 is built from 15 residues. The germline V gene encodes CDR1 SGHAT and CDR2 FQNNGV. The CDR3 protein is CASSFRGLYNSPLHF. In nucleotides, the CDR3 is TGTGCCAGCAGCTTCAGGGGACTCTATAATTCACCCCTCCACTTT.

The chain recombines TRBV7-8 with TRBJ2-5, with D unclear. V was pared by 8 bases and J by 1 base, with 14 bases between. CDR1 SGHVS and CDR2 FQNEAQ come from the germline V gene. The CDR3 runs 14 residues. DNA of the CDR3: TGTGCCAGCGCACCCACGGGCATCCAAGAGACCCAGTACTTC. Its protein product is CASAPTGIQETQYF.

The chain links TRBV11-2 to TRBJ1-2, with TRBD1 identical over 8 bases. CDR1 SGHAT and CDR2 FQNNGV come from the germline V gene. V gave up 4 bases and J gave up 4 bases; unmatched junction bases: 8. The CDR3 is 15 amino acids. Here the CDR3 DNA reads TGTGCCAGCAGCTCCCAACCGGGACAGGTCTATGGCTACACCTTC. This gives the protein CASSSQPGQVYGYTF. Full variable domain (missing parts from reference TRBV11-2 and TRBJ1-2): EAGVAQSPRYKIIEKRQSVAFWCNPISGHATLYWYQQILGQGPKLLIQFQNNGVVDDSQLPKDRFSAERLKGVDSTLKIQPAKLEDSAVYLCASSSQPGQVYGYTFGSGTRLTVV.

The chain carries TRBV18 and TRBJ1-5, with TRBD1 as a possible D gene (5 bases). V lost 5 bases and J lost 7, with 21 bases in between. The CDR3 has 16 amino acids. The germline V gene encodes CDR1 KGHSH and CDR2 LQKENI. CDR3 sequence (DNA): TGTGCCAGCTCAAAATGGAGGTCAGGGCAGGTGCAGCCCCAGCATTTT. This gives the protein CASSKWRSGQVQPQHF.

The CDR3 DNA reads TGCAGCGTTAGACAGATCTTGGGCTATGGCTACACCTTC. It is translated as CSVRQILGYGYTF. The chain employs TRBV29-1 and TRBJ1-2, with a weak D call TRBD1 (5 bases). Germline values: CDR1 SQVTM, CDR2 ANQGSEA. With 5 bases removed from V and 4 bases from J, the gap between germline ends came to 14 bases. This CDR3 is 13 amino acids long.

The V gene is TRBV27, the J gene TRBJ2-3, with TRBD2 identical over 10 bases. Trimming took 5 bases from V and 8 from J; bases not matched to a gene: 13. CDR3 length: 16 amino acids. Germline V gene lookup returns CDR1 MNHEY and CDR2 SMNVEV (reference sequence). The CDR3 spells CASSPLAGERRSTQYF. The DNA of the CDR3 is TGTGCCAGCAGTCCGCTAGCGGGAGAGAGGAGGAGTACGCAGTATTTT.